This T cell receptor (beta chain) is drawn from a study of blood T cell repertoires in COVID-19 (dated by TCRdb to about 2020). The study in broad terms: Collaborator samples came from the United States, Italy and Spain and covered acute and convalescent phases of COVID-19. Deeply sampled blood TCRbeta repertoires from subjects exposed to, actively infected with, or recovered from COVID-19 were included in the dataset. Where available, HLA class I and class II types were obtained from metadata supplied by the sample provider rather than from assay-based typing. The sample metadata nearly always contained a de-identified subject ID, COVID-19 status, age in years and sex. The repertoires were made available in a free public database intended to serve as a resource for research on the immune response to SARS-CoV-2. The samples were drawn from two sources: the first 160 participants of the ongoing ImmuneRACE study, and 1,254 subjects contributed by 6 global collaborators. The material from the prospective study consisted of cDNA or gDNA derived from T cells, B-cell-depleted T cells, or PBMCs.

On the study overall, not on this receptor specifically: The amount of clinical and demographic metadata varied by source and participant and was provided uncurated.

TCRbeta CDR3 regions were amplified from genomic DNA by means of the immunoSEQ Assay, a bias-controlled multiplex PCR. The paper's processing steps were these. Nucleated cell counts per sample were estimated from amplification of reference gene primers within the assay. To quantify the absolute abundance of each unique TCRbeta CDR3 rearrangement, sequence reads were collapsed and filtered. For each sample, productive Simpson clonality was calculated as the square root of Simpson's diversity index across productive rearrangements. Held by TCRdb, this immuneACCESS table contains in-frame sequences only and omits some clones. Under half of the omission traces to an unresolved V gene where checked; the cause of the rest is unknown. Clone size and the V and J calls come from that table; the DNA yielded D and trimming. This sample comprises some 160,000 clones, around 83% of them detected only once. The ten top clones hold about an eighth of the sample.

Notes on this clone: Its antigen target is currently unknown. No base qualities exist here, and no much larger clone lies one base off it.

A second Seattle source provided samples from volunteer blood donors who had recovered from COVID-19. Whole blood was collected in K2EDTA tubes by collaborating institutions according to the institutions' own protocols. Collaborator samples were shipped for TCRbeta analysis as frozen whole blood, isolated PBMCs, or DNA extracted from either sample type. V is clipped by 7 bases and J by 0 bases, and the sequence between their germline boundaries is 11 bases long. The CDR3 measures 14 amino acids from cysteine to phenylalanine. The read is trimmed to its CDR3 DNA, 42 bases read in frame from base 1. The germline V gene encodes CDR1 MGHRA and CDR2 YSYEKL.

The origin of this receptor is a man between 65 and 85 years old who had recovered from COVID-19. The sample comprised peripheral blood. The chain joins TRBV4-1 to TRBJ2-3; the D gene identity is not certain. CDR3 protein: CASNTPGSTDTQYF. The nucleotide sequence is given as TGCGCCAGCAATACCCCCGGGAGCACAGATACGCAGTATTTT.